These T cell receptor beta chains were read from a single sample in a study of multiple sclerosis patients with progressive multifocal leukoencephalopathy. Assay used: immunoSEQ multiplex PCR; TCRdb lists only in-frame clones, some missing. The sample consists of roughly 32,000 clones, about 88% of them appearing once. This specimen consisted of PBMCs, obtained from a patient treated with natalizumab. The receptors derive from a human donor with progressive multifocal leukoencephalopathy. Both conserved end residues are part of each CDR3. The D gene is left open where the match is weak. Expanded clones get a size class; other rows say once, few or many, or leave the size out.

size | D | J | V | CDR3 | DNA
- | - | TRBJ2-7 | TRBV12-5 | CASGPHEDEQYF | TGTGCTAGTGGACCGCATGAGGACGAGCAGTACTTC
- | TRBD1 | TRBJ1-6 | TRBV25-1 | CASSQGRGQNGYNSPLHF | TGTGCCAGCAGTCAGGGCAGGGGGCAAAATGGATATAATTCACCCCTCCACTTT
- | - | TRBJ1-2 | TRBV4-3 | CASSQDLWRDNYGYTF | TGCGCCAGCAGCCAAGATCTTTGGAGGGATAACTATGGCTACACCTTC
- | - | TRBJ1-2 | TRBV2 | CASSGELYGYTF | TGTGCCAGCAGTGGGGAACTCTATGGCTACACCTTC
- | - | TRBJ1-5 | TRBV7-9 | CASSRSVSPGQPQHF | TGTGCCAGCAGCCGATCAGTGTCGCCAGGACAGCCCCAGCATTTT
- | - | TRBJ1-1 | TRBV6-1 | CASSEPRGTEAFF | TGTGCCAGCAGTGAGCCTCGAGGAACTGAAGCTTTCTTT
- | - | TRBJ1-2 | TRBV20-1 | CSAGGAQGYTF | TGCAGTGCTGGGGGGGCTCAGGGCTACACCTTC
- | - | TRBJ2-7 | TRBV28 | CASSFSHYEQYF | TGTGCCAGCAGTTTCAGTCACTACGAGCAGTACTTC
few | TRBD1 | TRBJ2-3 | TRBV6-1 | CASSEQGQGAQHTQYF | TGTGCCAGCAGTGAACAAGGACAGGGGGCGCAACATACGCAGTATTTT
- | - | TRBJ2-3 | TRBV6-6 | CASSSDSGTDTQYF | TGTGCCAGCAGTTCTGACAGCGGCACAGATACGCAGTATTTT
once | - | TRBJ2-7 | TRBV7-9 | CASSSTVNYEQYF | TGTGCCAGCAGCTCCACAGTGAACTACGAGCAGTACTTC
- | TRBD1 | TRBJ1-2 | TRBV2 | CASSEGDREFSGYTF | TGTGCCAGCAGTGAAGGGGACAGGGAATTTAGTGGCTACACCTTC
- | - | TRBJ2-6 | TRBV6-4 | CASSRRGSGANVLTF | TGTGCCAGCAGTCGTAGGGGTTCTGGGGCCAACGTCCTGACTTTC
- | - | TRBJ1-2 | TRBV11-2 | CASSLGDYGYTF | TGTGCCAGCAGCTTAGGGGACTATGGCTACACCTTC
few | - | TRBJ1-2 | TRBV27 | CASSLSGGGQGYTF | TGTGCCAGCAGTTTATCGGGGGGAGGTCAGGGCTACACCTTC
- | - | TRBJ2-3 | TRBV29-1 | CSVATGTDTQYF | TGCAGCGTGGCAACAGGGACTGATACGCAGTATTTT
few | TRBD1 | TRBJ2-7 | TRBV28 | CASRLPTGGKEQYF | TGTGCCAGCAGACTTCCGACAGGGGGGAAGGAGCAGTACTTC
- | - | TRBJ2-7 | TRBV7-8 | CASSIQGSSYEQYF | TGTGCCAGCTCAATACAGGGCAGCTCCTACGAGCAGTACTTC
- | TRBD2 | TRBJ2-7 | TRBV2 | CASSPLTSGREEQYF | TGTGCCAGCAGTCCATTGACTAGCGGGAGGGAAGAGCAGTACTTC
- | - | TRBJ1-1 | TRBV19 | CASSIPLGGFTEAFF | TGTGCCAGTAGTATTCCTTTGGGGGGGTTTACTGAAGCTTTCTTT
- | - | TRBJ1-1 | TRBV30 | CAWRVNTEAFF | TGTGCCTGGCGAGTGAACACTGAAGCTTTCTTT
- | - | TRBJ2-7 | TRBV6-5 | CASSPRFRDSYEQYF | TGTGCCAGCAGCCCCCGATTCCGGGACTCCTACGAGCAGTACTTC
once | - | TRBJ1-2 | TRBV4-3 | CASSQEWLINYGYTF | TGCGCCAGCAGCCAAGAATGGCTGATCAACTATGGCTACACCTTC
- | - | TRBJ2-1 | TRBV25-1 | CASSDRTAESYNEQFF | TGTGCCAGCAGTGACCGGACAGCCGAATCCTACAATGAGCAGTTCTTC
- | - | TRBJ2-7 | TRBV4-3 | CASSEDRAGAYEQYF | TGCGCCAGCAGCGAAGATCGGGCTGGCGCCTACGAGCAGTACTTC